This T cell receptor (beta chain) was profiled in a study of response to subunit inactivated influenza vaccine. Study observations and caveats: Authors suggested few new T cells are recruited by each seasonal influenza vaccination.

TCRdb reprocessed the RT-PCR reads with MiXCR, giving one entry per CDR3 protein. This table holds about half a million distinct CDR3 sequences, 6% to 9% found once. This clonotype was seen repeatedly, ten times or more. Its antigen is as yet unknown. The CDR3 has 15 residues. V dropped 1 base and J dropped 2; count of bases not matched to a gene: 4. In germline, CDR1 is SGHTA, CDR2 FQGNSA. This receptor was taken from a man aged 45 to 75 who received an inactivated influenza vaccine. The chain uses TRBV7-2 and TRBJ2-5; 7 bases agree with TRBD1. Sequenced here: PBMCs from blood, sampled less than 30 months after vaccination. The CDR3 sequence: CASSLGDRAQETQYF. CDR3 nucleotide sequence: TGTGCCAGCAGCTTAGGTGACAGGGCTCAAGAGACCCAGTACTTC. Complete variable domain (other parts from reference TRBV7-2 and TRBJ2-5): GAGVSQSPSNKVTEKGKDVELRCDPISGHTALYWYRQSLGQGLEFLIYFQGNSAPDKSGLPSDRFSAERTGGSVSTLTIQRTQQEDSAVYLCASSLGDRAQETQYFGPGTRLLVL.